The rows below give T cell receptor beta chains drawn from one sample of a study of CD8 T cells in Susac syndrome. MiXCR was run by TCRdb on the immunoSEQ multiplex PCR reads, yielding one entry per CDR3 protein. The sample yields 150,000 or so distinct CDR3 sequences, just under 97% seen once. Source material: CD8+ T cells from PBMCs. Receptors originate from a human donor with multiple sclerosis. The CDR3 runs from the conserved cysteine through the conserved F or W. A D gene is named only where the DNA matches it firmly. A clone size is listed for some rows: how often the clone was seen (once, few, many), or a class if it is expanded.

TRBJ1-1	NA	TRBV27	NA	CASSLSTGGLTEAFF	TGTGCCAGCAGTTTATCGACGGGGGGTCTCACTGAAGCTTTCTTT
TRBJ2-3	TRBD2	TRBV11-3	NA	CASSRDYEGTDTQYF	TGTGCCAGCAGCCGGGACTATGAAGGGACAGATACGCAGTATTTT
TRBJ2-5	NA	TRBV27	NA	CASSSISGRWDQETQYF	TGTGCCAGCAGTTCAATATCAGGGCGATGGGACCAAGAGACCCAGTACTTC
TRBJ2-7	NA	TRBV30	NA	CAWSSDSYEQYF	TGTGCCTGGAGCTCGGACAGCTACGAGCAGTACTTC
TRBJ1-1	NA	TRBV30	few	CAWSTNTEAFF	TGTGCCTGGAGTACGAACACTGAAGCTTTCTTT
TRBJ2-5	NA	TRBV4-1	NA	CASSPTVQEVKTQYF	TGCGCCAGCAGCCCAACGGTACAGGAGGTAAAGACCCAGTACTTC
TRBJ1-1	NA	TRBV4-1	NA	CASSQVGGDEAFF	TGCGCCAGCAGCCAAGTAGGAGGGGATGAAGCTTTCTTT
TRBJ1-4	TRBD1	TRBV29-1	NA	CSVVGQGLLFF	TGCAGCGTGGTCGGACAGGGGCTCCTGTTTTTT
TRBJ2-1	TRBD2	TRBV29-1	NA	CSVVSGGIDEQFF	TGCAGCGTTGTTAGCGGGGGCATCGATGAGCAGTTCTTC
TRBJ2-5	TRBD2	TRBV15	NA	CATSRPFWGGGDQETQYF	TGTGCCACCAGCAGACCTTTCTGGGGCGGGGGGGACCAAGAGACCCAGTACTTC
TRBJ2-7	TRBD2	TRBV29-1	NA	CSVLPGLAGYEQYF	TGCAGCGTTTTACCGGGACTAGCGGGGTACGAGCAGTACTTC
TRBJ1-2	NA	TRBV6-5	NA	CASSYSKLGDYGYTF	TGTGCCAGCAGTTACTCGAAGCTAGGGGACTATGGCTACACCTTC
TRBJ2-1	NA	TRBV10-3	NA	CAILGENLYNEQFF	TGTGCCATCTTGGGAGAGAACCTTTACAATGAGCAGTTCTTC
TRBJ2-5	NA	TRBV7-9	NA	CASSPRSSGETQYF	TGTGCCAGCAGCCCCCGGAGCTCAGGGGAGACCCAGTACTTC
TRBJ1-6	TRBD1	TRBV25-1	NA	CASRRPGTAKNSPLHF	TGTGCCAGCAGACGCCCCGGGACAGCCAAAAATTCACCCCTCCACTTT
TRBJ1-1	NA	TRBV19	NA	CASSTMTGNTEAFF	TGTGCCAGTAGTACCATGACAGGGAACACTGAAGCTTTCTTT
TRBJ2-3	NA	TRBV20-1	NA	CSARGGGYSTDTQYF	TGCAGTGCTAGAGGTGGGGGTTATAGCACAGATACGCAGTATTTT
TRBJ2-1	TRBD2	TRBV7-2	NA	CASSSRGAPGEQFF	TGTGCCAGCAGCTCGCGGGGGGCTCCCGGGGAGCAGTTCTTC
TRBJ2-4	NA	TRBV4-1	NA	CASSQEAAELYF	TGCGCCAGCAGCCAAGAAGCAGCGGAACTGTACTTC
TRBJ2-5	NA	TRBV30	NA	CAWRAGVQETQYF	TGTGCCTGGAGGGCAGGGGTTCAAGAGACCCAGTACTTC
TRBJ1-2	NA	TRBV19	NA	CAARGNLNYGYTF	TGTGCCGCCCGCGGGAACCTTAACTATGGCTACACCTTC
TRBJ1-1	TRBD1	TRBV27	NA	CASSLLGQGGWNTEAFF	TGTGCCAGCAGTTTATTGGGGCAGGGGGGTTGGAACACTGAAGCTTTCTTT
TRBJ1-2	NA	TRBV7-9	NA	CASLEPYGYTF	TGTGCCAGCCTTGAACCTTATGGCTACACCTTC
TRBJ1-1	NA	TRBV12-3/TRBV12-4	NA	CASSTNLGNTEAFF	TGTGCCAGCTCTACGAACCTTGGGAACACTGAAGCTTTCTTT
TRBJ2-1	NA	TRBV15	NA	CATSRGTNNEQFF	TGTGCCACCAGCAGAGGGACGAACAATGAGCAGTTCTTC
TRBJ1-2	NA	TRBV29-1	NA	CSVAGGAAVTNYGYTF	TGCAGCGTTGCCGGAGGGGCTGCTGTAACTAATTATGGCTACACCTTC
TRBJ1-5	NA	TRBV7-9	NA	CASSLDTTSNQPQHF	TGTGCCAGCAGCTTAGACACCACCAGCAATCAGCCCCAGCATTTT
TRBJ2-5	NA	TRBV3-1	NA	CASSQDRRRMQETQYF	TGTGCCAGCAGCCAAGATCGGCGGCGGATGCAAGAGACCCAGTACTTC
TRBJ1-2	TRBD1	TRBV29-1	NA	CSVGQGALGYTF	TGCAGCGTTGGACAGGGGGCGCTTGGCTACACCTTC
TRBJ1-6	NA	TRBV7-9	NA	CASSSYTISYNSPLHF	TGTGCCAGCAGCTCGTACACGATCTCCTATAATTCACCCCTCCACTTT
TRBJ1-1	NA	TRBV20-1	NA	CSALPVGTEAFF	TGCAGTGCTCTTCCCGTGGGCACTGAAGCTTTCTTT
TRBJ1-2	NA	TRBV29-1	NA	CSVDRGPDYTF	TGCAGCGTTGATCGGGGGCCGGACTACACCTTC
TRBJ2-2	TRBD2	TRBV4-1	NA	CASSPLAGKKTGELFF	TGCGCCAGCAGCCCATTAGCGGGGAAGAAGACCGGGGAGCTGTTTTTT
TRBJ1-2	NA	TRBV7-3	NA	CASSPYSMTEINYGYTF	TGTGCCAGCAGCCCGTACTCGATGACAGAGATAAACTATGGCTACACCTTC
TRBJ2-1	TRBD1	TRBV7-9	NA	CASSYATGDNEQFF	TGTGCCAGCAGCTACGCGACAGGGGACAATGAGCAGTTCTTC
TRBJ1-2	NA	TRBV12-3/TRBV12-4	NA	CASSLGLPGYTF	TGTGCCAGCAGTTTAGGGCTACCTGGCTACACCTTC
TRBJ1-2	TRBD1	TRBV3-1	NA	CASSPYRDRSNYGYTF	TGTGCCAGCAGCCCGTACCGGGACAGGTCTAACTATGGCTACACCTTC
TRBJ1-1	NA	TRBV12-3/TRBV12-4	NA	CASSLTTPTEAFF	TGTGCCAGCAGTTTAACTACCCCCACTGAAGCTTTCTTT
TRBJ2-1	TRBD2	TRBV27	NA	CATATSVHGNEQFF	TGTGCCACGGCGACTAGCGTCCATGGAAATGAGCAGTTCTTC
TRBJ1-5	NA	TRBV15	NA	CATEVRGVDQPQHF	TGTGCCACCGAGGTTAGAGGGGTCGATCAGCCCCAGCATTTT
TRBJ2-5	TRBD1	TRBV7-9	NA	CASSFGTGQETQYF	TGTGCCAGCAGCTTCGGGACAGGTCAAGAGACCCAGTACTTC
TRBJ2-5	NA	TRBV12-3/TRBV12-4	NA	CASRFQETQYF	TGTGCCAGCAGGTTCCAAGAGACCCAGTACTTC
TRBJ2-3	NA	TRBV6-1	once	CASIEVPQGESTDTQYF	TGTGCCAGCATCGAGGTGCCCCAGGGAGAGAGTACAGATACGCAGTATTTT
TRBJ2-3	NA	TRBV30	NA	CAWSVGQEAPSTDTQYF	TGTGCCTGGAGTGTCGGCCAGGAAGCCCCTAGCACAGATACGCAGTATTTT
TRBJ2-1	TRBD2	TRBV13	NA	CASSLVGLAAYNEQFF	TGTGCCAGCAGCTTAGTGGGGCTAGCGGCTTACAATGAGCAGTTCTTC
TRBJ2-3	TRBD2	TRBV3-1	NA	CASSSPRGSGEVTDTQYF	TGTGCCAGCAGCTCCCCCCGGGGAAGCGGGGAGGTCACAGATACGCAGTATTTT
TRBJ2-1	NA	TRBV9	NA	CASSVGSRGRYPNEQFF	TGTGCCAGCAGCGTAGGTTCCAGGGGCCGTTACCCGAATGAGCAGTTCTTC
TRBJ1-1	NA	TRBV19	NA	CASRGGRNEAFF	TGTGCCAGCAGGGGAGGGAGGAATGAAGCTTTCTTT
TRBJ1-1	NA	TRBV7-9	NA	CASSLVEAFF	TGTGCCAGCAGCTTAGTTGAAGCTTTCTTT
TRBJ2-7	NA	TRBV2	NA	CASSELPGDEQYF	TGTGCCAGCAGTGAATTACCGGGAGACGAGCAGTACTTC
TRBJ2-6	NA	TRBV7-3	once	CASSLSFGANVLTF	TGTGCCAGCAGCTTAAGTTTCGGGGCCAACGTCCTGACTTTC
TRBJ1-2	TRBD1	TRBV3-1	NA	CASSQVRTGGNYGYTF	TGTGCCAGCAGCCAAGTCCGGACAGGGGGGAACTATGGCTACACCTTC
TRBJ2-1	NA	TRBV7-9	once	CASSFSVRQLGHNEQFF	TGTGCCAGCAGCTTCTCCGTTAGACAACTGGGGCACAATGAGCAGTTCTTC
TRBJ2-2	NA	TRBV9	NA	CASSVETSRWDTGELFF	TGTGCCAGCAGCGTAGAAACCAGCAGATGGGACACCGGGGAGCTGTTTTTT
TRBJ1-6	NA	TRBV7-2	NA	CASSLGGWSSYNSPLHF	TGTGCCAGCAGCTTAGGGGGTTGGAGCTCCTATAATTCACCCCTCCACTTT
TRBJ2-7	TRBD1	TRBV15	NA	CATSKGQTYEQYF	TGTGCCACCAGCAAGGGACAGACCTACGAGCAGTACTTC
TRBJ1-6	NA	TRBV3-1	NA	CASSQVVASYNSPLHF	TGTGCCAGCAGCCAAGTTGTTGCCTCCTATAATTCACCCCTCCACTTT